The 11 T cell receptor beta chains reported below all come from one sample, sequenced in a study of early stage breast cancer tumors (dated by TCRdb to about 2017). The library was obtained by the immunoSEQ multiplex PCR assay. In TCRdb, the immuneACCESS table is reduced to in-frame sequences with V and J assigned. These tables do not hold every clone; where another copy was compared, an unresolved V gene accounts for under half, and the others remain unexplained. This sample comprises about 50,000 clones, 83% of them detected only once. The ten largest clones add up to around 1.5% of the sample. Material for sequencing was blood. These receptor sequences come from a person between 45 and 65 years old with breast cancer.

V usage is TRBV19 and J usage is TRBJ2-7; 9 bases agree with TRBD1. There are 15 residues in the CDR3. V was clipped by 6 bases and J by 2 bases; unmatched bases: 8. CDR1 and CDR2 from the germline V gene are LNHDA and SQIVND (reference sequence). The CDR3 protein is CASRDRDRAPYEQYF. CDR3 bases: TGTGCCAGTAGGGACCGGGACAGGGCGCCCTACGAGCAGTACTTC.

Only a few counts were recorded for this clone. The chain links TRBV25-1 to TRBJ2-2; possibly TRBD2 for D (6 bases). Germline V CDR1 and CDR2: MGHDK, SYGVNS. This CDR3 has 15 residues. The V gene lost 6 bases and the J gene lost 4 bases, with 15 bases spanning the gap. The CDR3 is CASSSLARITGELFF. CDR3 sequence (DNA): TGTGCCAGCAGCTCCCTAGCGAGGATCACCGGGGAGCTGTTTTTT. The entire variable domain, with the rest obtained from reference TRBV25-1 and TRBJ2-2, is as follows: EADIYQTPRYLVIGTGKKITLECSQTMGHDKMYWYQQDPGMELHLIHYSYGVNSTEKGDLSSESTVSRIRTEHFPLTLESARPSHTSQYLCASSSLARITGELFFGEGSRLTVL.

CDR3 residues: CASSRVVGGEQYF. As DNA, the CDR3 is TGTGCCAGCAGCCGGGTGGTGGGGGGGGAGCAGTACTTC. The chain combines TRBV7-2 with TRBJ2-7, with 7 bases lining up with TRBD2. V dropped 5 bases and J dropped 7; count of bases not matched to a gene: 8. This CDR3 has 13 amino acids. Germline V lookup: CDR1 SGHTA, CDR2 FQGNSA.

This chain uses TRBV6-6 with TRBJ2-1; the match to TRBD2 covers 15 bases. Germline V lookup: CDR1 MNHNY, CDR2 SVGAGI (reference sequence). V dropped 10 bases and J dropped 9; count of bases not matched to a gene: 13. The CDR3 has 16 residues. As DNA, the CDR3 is TGTGCCACCAACACGGAGGGACTAGCGGGAGGTGTTGAGCAGTTCTTC. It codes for CATNTEGLAGGVEQFF.

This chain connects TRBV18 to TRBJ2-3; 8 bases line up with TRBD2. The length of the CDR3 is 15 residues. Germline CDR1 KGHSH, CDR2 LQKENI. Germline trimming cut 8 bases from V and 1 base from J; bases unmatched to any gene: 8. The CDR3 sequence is CASHPGGAGTDTQYF. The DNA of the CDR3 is TGTGCCAGCCACCCCGGGGGGGCTGGCACAGATACGCAGTATTTT. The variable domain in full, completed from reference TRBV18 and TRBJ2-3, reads NAGVMQNPRHLVRRRGQEARLRCSPMKGHSHVYWYRQLPEEGLKFMVYLQKENIIDESGMPKERFSAEFPKEGPSILRIQQVVRGDSAAYFCASHPGGAGTDTQYFGPGTRLTVL.

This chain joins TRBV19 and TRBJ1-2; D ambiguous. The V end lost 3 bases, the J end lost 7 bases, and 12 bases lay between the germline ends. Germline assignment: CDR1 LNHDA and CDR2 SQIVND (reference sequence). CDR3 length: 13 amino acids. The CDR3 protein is CASSIVRSAGYTF. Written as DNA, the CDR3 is TGTGCCAGTAGTATTGTCAGGTCGGCTGGCTACACCTTC.

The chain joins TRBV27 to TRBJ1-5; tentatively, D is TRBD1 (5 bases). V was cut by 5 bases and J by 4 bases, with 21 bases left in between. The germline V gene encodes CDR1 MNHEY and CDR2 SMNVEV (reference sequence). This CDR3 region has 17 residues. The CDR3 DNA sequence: TGTGCCAGCAGTCCCCTACGGCGTCGACAGACTAATCAGCCCCAGCATTTT. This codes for CASSPLRRRQTNQPQHF.

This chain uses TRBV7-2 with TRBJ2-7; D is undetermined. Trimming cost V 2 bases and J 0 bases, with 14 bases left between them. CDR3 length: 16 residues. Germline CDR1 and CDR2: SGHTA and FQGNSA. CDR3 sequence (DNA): TGTGCCAGCAGCTTAAGTGCAGGTTTCAGCTCCTACGAGCAGTACTTC. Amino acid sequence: CASSLSAGFSSYEQYF.

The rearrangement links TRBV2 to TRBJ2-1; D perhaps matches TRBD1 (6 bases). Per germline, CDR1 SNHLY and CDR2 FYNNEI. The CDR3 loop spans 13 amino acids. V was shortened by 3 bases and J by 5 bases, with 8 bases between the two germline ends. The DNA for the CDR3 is TGTGCCAGCAGTGACAGGGGCCACAATGAGCAGTTCTTC. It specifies CASSDRGHNEQFF.

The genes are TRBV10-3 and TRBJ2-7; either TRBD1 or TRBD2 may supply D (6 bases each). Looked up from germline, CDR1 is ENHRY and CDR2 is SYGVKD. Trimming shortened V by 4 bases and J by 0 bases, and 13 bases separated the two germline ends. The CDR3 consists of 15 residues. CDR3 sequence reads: CAISVGGLYSYEQYF. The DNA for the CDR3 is TGTGCCATCAGTGTAGGGGGGCTCTACTCCTACGAGCAGTACTTC.

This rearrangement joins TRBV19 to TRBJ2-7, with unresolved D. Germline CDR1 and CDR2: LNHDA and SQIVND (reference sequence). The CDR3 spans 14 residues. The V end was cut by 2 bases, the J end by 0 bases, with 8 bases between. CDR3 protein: CASSITAFSYEQYF. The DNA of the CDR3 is TGTGCCAGTAGTATAACAGCGTTCTCCTACGAGCAGTACTTC.